Detailed here is one TCR beta chain. The table lists this clone with a count of one. This receptor's antigen is unknown. Base qualities are not recorded, but no much larger clone differs from it by a single base. The sample belongs to a study of cytomegalovirus exposure and HLA in healthy donors (dated by TCRdb to about 2017). At the level of the whole study: An earlier analysis of 587 of the donors reported 276 Gb of sequence data and approximately 120 million unique TCR beta sequences obtained from roughly 180 million T cells. An early release covering 550 to 650 HLA-typed donors comprised approximately 300 gigabases of sequencing data and approximately 80 million unique TCR sequences. The genetic ancestry cluster associated with self-reported Caucasian donors included over 80% of the approximately 430 genotyped donors. The study aimed to test whether cataloging public T cell receptors could reveal signatures of past pathogen exposure. The T cell repertoires of 666 subjects were profiled by immunosequencing and related to cytomegalovirus serostatus. A separate validation cohort of 100 to 150 different subjects was used in addition to the 666-subject first cohort. To predict cytomegalovirus infection status, the study combined high-throughput TCR immunosequencing, statistical association of individual TCRs with disease status, and machine learning. To study patterns of TCR occurrence, a later analysis re-analyzed previously published TCR beta repertoires from around 660 donors and added high-resolution HLA genotyping. The later analysis used no new phenotypic data to find candidate immune exposures, relying instead on TCR beta sequences and their occurrence across donors. To decide whether each TCR beta V gene segment behaved as functional or pseudogenic, an earlier analysis of nearly 600 of the donors relied on high-throughput TCR beta sequencing. Donor age, sex, ethnicity and CMV serostatus were compiled alongside the repertoire data. Genome-wide SNP genotypes for about 65% of the 666 donors were used in a later genetic analysis, which treated that subset as a discovery cohort. All discovery cohort repertoires had been generated on a single sequencing platform. Both class I and class II loci were covered by HLA typing, at four-digit resolution. Typing coverage varied by locus: about 629-630 donors for A, B, C, DRB1 and DQB1; approximately 520 for DQA1; approximately 570 for DPA1; about 450 for DPB1. Several DR-DQ haplotypes were handled as single units for association and clustering because linkage in the cohort was strong. Across approximately 400 genotyped donors of the cohort, an average of roughly 200,000 unique TCR beta nucleotide sequences per donor were sequenced, and 15% to 20% of those sequences were non-productive. The paper's findings and limits, for the study overall: Some IMGT-functional V segments, including TRBV6-2 and TRBV6-3, could not be distinguished by the 87-base-pair reads and were therefore excluded. The earlier analysis of approximately 590 of the donors excluded over 15 rarely observed V segments, including chromosome 9 orphons, because counts were too low. Linkage disequilibrium might explain the correlated functional status among segregating V segments, but an unknown experimental factor could not be excluded. In an earlier analysis of around 500 of the donors, most TCR beta V segments appeared in productive rearrangements about 87% or about 30% of the time, broadly matching IMGT annotations. Roughly uniform sequencing depth across donors was assumed in presence/absence analyses, although this assumption may not hold. According to a later analysis, TCR association rates differed among HLA loci, with DRB1 alleles showing the most associated TCRs and HLA-C alleles showing the fewest. Most TCR sequences were seen in very few donors, while some public TCRs were found in many individuals. A further reported finding was that TCR beta sequences accurately predicted the HLA-A and HLA-B alleles for most subjects in the first cohort. Specific HLA alleles were associated with 15,000 to 20,000 TCR beta sequences at a false discovery rate of 0.05 in a later analysis. A total of fewer than 200 TCR beta chains were listed by the study as associated with cytomegalovirus. Because HLA typing was missing for some donors at each locus, association tests included only the typed subset. Most CMV-associated TCR beta chains appeared to be HLA-restricted in a later analysis, and the HLA associations seemed to be driven largely by CMV exposure. When HLA alleles, especially DR and DQ, strongly co-occurred, attributing TCR associations to individual alleles was difficult. A group of highly shared sequence variants was considered likely to be a technical artifact of the sequencing pipeline. In this cohort, only TCR beta chains were sequenced, and detectable features were limited by the absence of alpha or paired-chain data. In a later analysis, HLA-associated TCR beta chains showed more clonal expansion and lower generation probabilities than non-associated chains that were equally common. According to the authors, the approach could potentially be generalized to other disease states and immunological phenotypes. A few of the identified cytomegalovirus-associated TCR beta chains were confirmed in vitro to be specific for cytomegalovirus antigens. An association between a missense DCLRE1C variant and V-gene and J-gene trimming of TCR beta chains was found in a later genetic analysis and replicated in an independent cohort. A later analysis reported that several top co-occurrence clusters appeared linked to parvovirus B19, influenza, CMV and Epstein-Barr virus. For the cohort, immune exposure information was limited to CMV serostatus. Cytomegalovirus status was reported to be diagnosed by the classifier with high specificity and sensitivity in both the original and validation cohorts. According to a later genetic analysis, donors in an Asian-associated ancestry cluster had fewer N-insertions in productive TCRs than the roughly 670-donor mean.

In total, fewer than 750 healthy bone marrow donors made up the cohort. All cohort members were sampled while nominally healthy, although unrecorded immune exposures were likely present. The donor was CMV seronegative and belonged to the group of over 350 seronegative cohort members. A peripheral blood sample was collected from each donor, and TCR beta sequencing was performed on peripheral blood mononuclear cells. Genomic DNA was extracted from the blood cell samples with the Qiagen DNeasy Blood Extraction Kit. Receptor libraries were prepared by the immunoSEQ multiplex PCR assay. For the multiplex PCR, a mixture combining 60 forward primers for TCR Vbeta segments and 13 reverse primers for TCR Jbeta segments was used. The CDR3 region of rearranged TCR beta genes was amplified from genomic DNA by a multiplex PCR assay. On the Illumina HiSeq System, the amplified TCR beta libraries were sequenced as 87-base-pair reads. As for how the authors treated the data: Across the roughly 700 repertoires, a later analysis counted approximately 75 million unique TCR beta chains, 9.5 million to 12 million of which were shared by at least two donors. Raw reads were error-corrected and collapsed into unique sequences with a nearest-neighbor algorithm that merged closely related sequences to remove PCR and sequencing errors. CDR3 sequences were aligned to IMGT reference sequences to assign V, D and J gene segments. For a sequence to be retained, a match of at least six nucleotides was required to both a V gene segment and a J gene segment. A rearrangement was called productive if the CDR3 had no stop codons and remained in frame with V and J, and every other rearrangement was called non-productive. Following IMGT convention, CDR3 was defined as the stretch from the second conserved V-encoded cysteine up to the conserved J-encoded phenylalanine. The earlier analysis of a few hundred of the donors excluded any sequence lacking an unambiguous match to a single V gene segment. In an earlier analysis of around 600 of the donors, V segments were called functional above 56.7% productive rearrangements and were called segregating when the between-donor standard deviation exceeded 5%. A statistical classification framework was built for diagnosing cytomegalovirus status from the catalog of TCR beta chain sequences. In a later analysis, TCR nucleotide sequences were compared against IMGT/GENE-DB human TR gene sequences so that V and J genes could be assigned. A later analysis assigned CDR3 sequences and most-parsimonious VDJ recombination scenarios with the TCRdist pipeline. A later analysis defined each TCR beta chain by its CDR3 amino acid sequence plus V-gene family, and excluded reads lacking a unique V-gene family. In a later analysis, 450 to 600 highly shared, low-generation-probability nucleotide sequences were removed to address suspected cross-contamination and a sequencing artifact. In a later analysis, a clonal expansion index was calculated for each public chain from normalized within-repertoire ranks of inferred template counts. In a later analysis, generation probabilities were computed with a VDJ recombination model fitted to out-of-frame rearrangements, and the resulting probabilities were checked against IGoR. A later analysis scored TCR-TCR, TCR-HLA and TCR-CMV co-occurrence with hypergeometric tests, applying a repertoire-size bias correction to TCR pairs. False discovery rates were estimated in a later analysis by permuting HLA or CMV assignments 20 times. A later analysis grouped co-occurring TCRs with DBSCAN, adding TCRdist sequence similarity when clustering within HLA-allele-positive subsets. Co-occurrence clustering excluded repertoires with fewer than 30,000 or more than 120,000 public chains, plus five with anomalous nucleotide sharing. Held by TCRdb, this immuneACCESS table contains in-frame sequences only and omits some clones. Under half of the omission traces to an unresolved V gene where checked; the cause of the rest is unknown. V and J calls and clone size are copied from that table; D and trimming were computed from the DNA. The sample table records approximately 190,000 clones; 75% to 90% of these occur just once. The ten most abundant clones make up around 0.98% of the sample.

At the junction V is shortened by 2 bases and J by 0 bases, with 15 bases in between. CDR1 and CDR2, looked up from the germline V gene (reference sequence), are SEHNR and FQNEAQ. The CDR3 has 17 amino acids, counting the end cysteine and phenylalanine. Solely the CDR3 DNA is kept, with 51 bases framed from the first base. The TCR sequence derives from a boy between 2 and 10 years old in good health and CMV-seronegative. This receptor chain uses TRBV7-9 and TRBJ2-3; TRBD1 is a possible D gene, resting on 6 matching bases. The specimen was PBMCs. The DNA is as follows: TGTGCCAGCAGCTTACTTAGGTACAGGGAAAGCACAGATACGCAGTATTTT. It specifies CASSLLRYRESTDTQYF.